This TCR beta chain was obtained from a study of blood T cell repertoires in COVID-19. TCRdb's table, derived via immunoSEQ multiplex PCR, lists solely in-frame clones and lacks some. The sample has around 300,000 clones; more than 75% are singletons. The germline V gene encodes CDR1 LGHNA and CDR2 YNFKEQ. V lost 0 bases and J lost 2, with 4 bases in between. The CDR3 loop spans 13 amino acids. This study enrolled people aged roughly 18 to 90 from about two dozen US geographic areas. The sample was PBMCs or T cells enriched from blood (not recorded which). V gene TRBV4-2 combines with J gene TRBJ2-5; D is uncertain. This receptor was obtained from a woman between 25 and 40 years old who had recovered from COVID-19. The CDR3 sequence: CASSQESQETQYF. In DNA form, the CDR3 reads TGTGCCAGCAGCCAAGAGAGTCAAGAGACCCAGTACTTC.